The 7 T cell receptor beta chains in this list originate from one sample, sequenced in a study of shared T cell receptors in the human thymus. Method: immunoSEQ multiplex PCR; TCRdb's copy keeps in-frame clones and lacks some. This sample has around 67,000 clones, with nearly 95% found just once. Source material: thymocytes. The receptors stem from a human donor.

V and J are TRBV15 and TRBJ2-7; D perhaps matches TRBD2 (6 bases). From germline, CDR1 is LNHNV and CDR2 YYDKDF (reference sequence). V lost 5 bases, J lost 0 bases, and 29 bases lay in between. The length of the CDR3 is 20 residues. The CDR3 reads CATSLPGVEGPTHNSYEQYF. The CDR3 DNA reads TGTGCCACCAGCTTACCGGGGGTGGAGGGGCCAACGCATAACTCCTACGAGCAGTACTTC.

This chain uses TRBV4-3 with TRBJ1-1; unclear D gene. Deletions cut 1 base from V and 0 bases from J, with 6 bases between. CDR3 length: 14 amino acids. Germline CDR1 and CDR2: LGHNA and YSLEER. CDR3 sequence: CASSQGPMNTEAFF. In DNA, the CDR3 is TGCGCCAGCAGCCAAGGCCCCATGAACACTGAAGCTTTCTTT.

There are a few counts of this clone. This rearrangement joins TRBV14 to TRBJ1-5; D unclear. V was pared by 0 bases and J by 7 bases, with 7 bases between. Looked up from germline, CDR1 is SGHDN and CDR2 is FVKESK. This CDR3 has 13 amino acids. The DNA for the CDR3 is TGTGCCAGCAGCCAAGACGCGGGGCAGCCCCAGCATTTT. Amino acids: CASSQDAGQPQHF.

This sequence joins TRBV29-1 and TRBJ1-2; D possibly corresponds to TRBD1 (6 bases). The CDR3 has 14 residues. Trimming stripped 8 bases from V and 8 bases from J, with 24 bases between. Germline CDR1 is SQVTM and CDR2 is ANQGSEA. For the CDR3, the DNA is TGCAGCACTAGGGGGTTCATGCTCCAAGGGGGCTACACCTTC. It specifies CSTRGFMLQGGYTF.

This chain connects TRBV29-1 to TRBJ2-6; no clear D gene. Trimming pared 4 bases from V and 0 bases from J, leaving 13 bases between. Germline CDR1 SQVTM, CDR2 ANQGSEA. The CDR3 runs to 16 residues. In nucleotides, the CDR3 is TGCAGCGTTGCTTCTGGCAGGCTCTCTGGGGCCAACGTCCTGACTTTC. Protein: CSVASGRLSGANVLTF.

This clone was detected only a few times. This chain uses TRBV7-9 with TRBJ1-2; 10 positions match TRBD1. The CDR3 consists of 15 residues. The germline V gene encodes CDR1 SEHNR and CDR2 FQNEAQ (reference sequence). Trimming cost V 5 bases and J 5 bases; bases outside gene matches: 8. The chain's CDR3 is CASSRTGGGVYGYTF. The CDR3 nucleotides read TGTGCCAGCAGCAGGACAGGGGGAGGGGTGTATGGCTACACCTTC.

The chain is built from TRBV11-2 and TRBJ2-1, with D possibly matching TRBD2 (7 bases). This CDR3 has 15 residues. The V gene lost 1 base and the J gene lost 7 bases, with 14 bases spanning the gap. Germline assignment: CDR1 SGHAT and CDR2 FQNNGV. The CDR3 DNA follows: TGTGCCAGCAGCTTAGTCGGGGGGCAGATGAATGAGCAGTTCTTC. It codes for CASSLVGGQMNEQFF.